This T cell receptor beta chain was recovered during a study of cytomegalovirus exposure and HLA in healthy donors. Regarding this clone: Its antigen is not identified.

The data were produced by immunoSEQ multiplex PCR, yet TCRdb's version contains in-frame clones alone and is incomplete. The table has 71,000 or so clones, 85% to 95% seen once. Germline CDR1 SGHVS, CDR2 FNYEAQ. This CDR3 contains 11 residues. V lost 5 bases, J lost 3 bases, and 2 bases lay in between. Findings of the study overall: Using the classifier, cytomegalovirus status was reportedly diagnosed with high specificity and sensitivity. The authors confirmed in vitro that three CMV-associated chains were specific for CMV antigens.

This TCR was recovered from a woman younger than 35 in good health and CMV-seronegative. The chain joins TRBV7-6 to TRBJ2-1; D unresolved. Sequenced material: PBMCs. The CDR3 region has the DNA TGTGCCAGCAGCCACTACAATGAGCAGTTCTTC. Translating gives CASSHYNEQFF. Drawing the rest from reference TRBV7-6 and TRBJ2-1, the complete variable domain is GAGVSQSPRYKVTKRGQDVALRCDPISGHVSLYWYRQALGQGPEFLTYFNYEAQQDKSGLPNDRFSAERPEGSISTLTIQRTEQRDSAMYRCASSHYNEQFFGPGTRLTVL.